The following is a T cell receptor (beta chain) sequence with its context. Its antigen is not known. TCRdb called the reads again in MiXCR, with one record for every CDR3 protein. Found here are 150,000 to 200,000 distinct CDR3 sequences, about 20% of them singletons; the top ten hold around a quarter. The data belong to a study of T cell repertoires in cytomegalovirus infection. About the research overall: Public TCR beta signatures marked donors with CMV infection and the matching HLA. Broader study findings: Carriers of CMV and the relevant HLA type were discriminated by public TCR beta frequency. Dominating the ex vivo response were HLA-C-restricted CMV-specific TCR beta clonotypes.

Trimming pared 0 bases from V and 4 bases from J, leaving 8 bases between. CDR3 length equals 14 residues. Germline loops: CDR1 MGHRA, CDR2 YSYEKL. This TCR derives from a human donor in good health (CMV status not recorded). Some clones in this sample may be carry-over from other donors' samples. The sequencing here drew on CD8+ T cells from cultured PBMCs, taken from culture after CMV antigen stimulation. The rearrangement uses TRBV4-1 and TRBJ2-3; D unclear. CDR3 residues: CASSQDRSADTQYF. The CDR3 region has the DNA TGCGCCAGCAGCCAAGACCGGTCGGCAGATACGCAGTATTTT.